Listed below are T cell receptor beta chains from one sample, sequenced in a study of blood T cell repertoires in COVID-19. Assay: immunoSEQ multiplex PCR; the TCRdb copy retains only in-frame clones and omits some. The sample lists about 440,000 clones, more than 70% occurring once. The sample comprised peripheral blood. The receptors come from a woman aged 50 to 65 with COVID-19, enrolled during active disease. Both conserved end residues are part of each CDR3. Each record gives: J gene, V gene, CDR3 protein.

j_call: TRBJ1-4
v_call: TRBV7-9
cdr3_aa: CASSFGGANEKLFF

j_call: TRBJ1-1
v_call: TRBV5-8
cdr3_aa: CASSFVQVGTEAFF

j_call: TRBJ1-1
v_call: TRBV15
cdr3_aa: CATSRAGTYTEAFF

j_call: TRBJ1-4
v_call: TRBV7-2
cdr3_aa: CASSLQGIGEKLFF

j_call: TRBJ1-1
v_call: TRBV3-1/TRBV3-2
cdr3_aa: CASSQEGARTEAFF

j_call: TRBJ2-2
v_call: TRBV11-2
cdr3_aa: CASSLDRLAANTGELFF

j_call: TRBJ2-7
v_call: TRBV10-3
cdr3_aa: CAISDPPFHEQYF

j_call: TRBJ1-3
v_call: TRBV12-3/TRBV12-4
cdr3_aa: CASSLGNTIYF

j_call: TRBJ2-5
v_call: TRBV7-8
cdr3_aa: CASSRGLAGEQETQYF

j_call: TRBJ2-2
v_call: TRBV12-3/TRBV12-4
cdr3_aa: CASHPDTGELFF

j_call: TRBJ1-6
v_call: TRBV25-1
cdr3_aa: CASSESTDRAYNSPLHF

j_call: TRBJ2-1
v_call: TRBV7-9
cdr3_aa: CASSRGGGLANHEQFF

j_call: TRBJ1-3
v_call: TRBV19
cdr3_aa: CASSKQRRQGVGNTIYF

j_call: TRBJ2-5
v_call: TRBV19
cdr3_aa: CASSIGTSSVETQYF

j_call: TRBJ2-7
v_call: TRBV28
cdr3_aa: CASSEGAEYEQYF

j_call: TRBJ2-2
v_call: TRBV5-4
cdr3_aa: CASSPIVLAGGPSTGELFF

j_call: TRBJ1-2
v_call: TRBV7-3
cdr3_aa: CASSSTPGLNDGYTF

j_call: TRBJ1-2
v_call: TRBV25-1
cdr3_aa: CASKRGQGKYGYTF

j_call: TRBJ1-1
v_call: TRBV5-1
cdr3_aa: CASGTGDLGTEAFF

j_call: TRBJ2-3
v_call: TRBV7-2
cdr3_aa: CASSLRGGTTDTQYF

j_call: TRBJ1-1
v_call: TRBV28
cdr3_aa: CASSLFEGSEAFF

j_call: TRBJ2-3
v_call: TRBV24-1
cdr3_aa: CATSDLQTRGRSTDTQYF

j_call: TRBJ1-4
v_call: TRBV30
cdr3_aa: CAWGGGGTNEKLFF

j_call: TRBJ2-7
v_call: TRBV20-1
cdr3_aa: CSASGQSVGEQYF

j_call: TRBJ1-1
v_call: TRBV30
cdr3_aa: CAWTLILSGPGEAFF

j_call: TRBJ2-5
v_call: TRBV6-2/TRBV6-3
cdr3_aa: CASSALAGVGETQYF

j_call: TRBJ2-1
v_call: TRBV5-1
cdr3_aa: CASANSGGANEQFF

j_call: TRBJ2-6
v_call: TRBV27
cdr3_aa: CASSLHRGRSSGANVLTF

j_call: TRBJ1-2
v_call: TRBV6-1
cdr3_aa: CASSERQGLSGYTF

j_call: TRBJ2-3
v_call: TRBV9
cdr3_aa: CASSVAGRGAETDTQYF

j_call: TRBJ2-3
v_call: TRBV5-6
cdr3_aa: CASSSRGSGQGALTDTQYF

j_call: TRBJ1-6
v_call: TRBV19
cdr3_aa: CASRDSPTTPYSPLHF

j_call: TRBJ2-3
v_call: TRBV24-1
cdr3_aa: CATSEDRTSTDTQYF

j_call: TRBJ1-2
v_call: TRBV2
cdr3_aa: CASSTTTGGLGYTF

j_call: TRBJ1-5
v_call: TRBV27
cdr3_aa: CASSLWPDQPQHF

j_call: TRBJ1-3
v_call: TRBV30
cdr3_aa: CAWRRWDRVGNTIYF

j_call: TRBJ1-5
v_call: TRBV19
cdr3_aa: CASSGTGGLQNQPQHF

j_call: TRBJ1-1
v_call: TRBV3-1/TRBV3-2
cdr3_aa: CASSPKANTEAFF

j_call: TRBJ1-1
v_call: TRBV18
cdr3_aa: CASSPQGADTEAFF

j_call: TRBJ1-2
v_call: TRBV9
cdr3_aa: CASSGTVRGNYGYTF

j_call: TRBJ2-1
v_call: TRBV12-3/TRBV12-4
cdr3_aa: CASSPRQGVEFF

j_call: TRBJ2-5
v_call: TRBV10-3
cdr3_aa: CAISPGGALQETQYF